The 25 T cell receptor beta chains given below trace back to one sample, sequenced in a study of identical twins. In TCRdb, the 5' RACE reads were re-called with MiXCR into one record per CDR3 protein. The top ten hold around 4.4% of the sample, which has under 800,000 distinct CDR3 sequences, 21% seen once. The same data also went into a second study, on T cells expressing NK-cell markers.

The specimen sequenced was PBMCs. The source of these receptors is a woman younger than 30 in good health.

The gene calls are TRBV13 and TRBJ1-2; a possible D gene is TRBD1 (6 bases). The CDR3 is 16 residues long. V lost 7 bases and J 4 bases, leaving 22 bases between the germline ends. Germline-derived CDR1 and CDR2 are PRHDT and FYEKMQ (reference sequence). The CDR3 loop reads CASTEGGRELGYGYTF. The CDR3 DNA reads TGTGCCAGCACCGAAGGGGGACGGGAGTTGGGCTATGGCTACACCTTC.

This clonotype was picked up a small number of times. The rearrangement links TRBV11-3 to TRBJ2-5; the match to TRBD1 covers 8 bases. Per the germline V gene, CDR1 is SGHNT and CDR2 is YENEEA. The V segment lost 7 bases and the J segment 2 bases; nucleotides outside the gene matches: 6. The CDR3 has 14 residues. The CDR3 loop reads CASTSGGLQETQYF. Written as DNA, the CDR3 is TGTGCCAGCACCTCAGGGGGCTTACAAGAGACCCAGTACTTC.

The V and J genes are TRBV6-1 and TRBJ2-5, with 10 bases identical to TRBD2. Germline CDR1 reads MNHNS; CDR2 reads SASEGT. With V trimmed by 6 bases and J by 3 bases, 10 bases remained unmatched. The CDR3 is 16 amino acids. CDR3 in amino acids: CASREKAGGIKETQYF. As DNA, the CDR3 is TGTGCCAGCAGGGAAAAAGCGGGGGGGATTAAAGAGACCCAGTACTTC.

The CDR3 sequence: CASSFDAGVQETQYF. The DNA for the CDR3 is TGTGCCAGCAGCTTCGATGCGGGGGTTCAAGAGACCCAGTACTTC. This chain uses TRBV9 with TRBJ2-5, with 7 bases fitting TRBD2. Looked up from germline, CDR1 is SGDLS and CDR2 is YYNGEE. This CDR3 contains 15 residues. The ends lost 4 bases at V and 2 bases at J; junction bases unmatched: 8. The whole variable domain, remainder taken from reference TRBV9 and TRBJ2-5, is DSGVTQTPKHLITATGQRVTLRCSPRSGDLSVYWYQQSLDQGLQFLIQYYNGEERAKGNILERFSAQQFPDLHSELNLSSLELGDSALYFCASSFDAGVQETQYFGPGTRLLVL.

The CDR3, as DNA: TGTGTCGCGCCAGGGCAGGCGACCTACGAGCAGTACTTC. It translates to CVAPGQATYEQYF. The chain carries TRBV27 and TRBJ2-7; weak D call: TRBD1 (5 bases). The CDR3 is made up of 13 amino acids. Germline V gene data show CDR1 as MNHEY and CDR2 as SMNVEV (reference sequence).

This clonotype was detected a few times. The chain carries TRBV7-9 and TRBJ2-7; D is ambiguous. Trimming removed 2 bases from V and 6 bases from J, with 11 bases in between. Germline CDR1 SEHNR, CDR2 FQNEAQ (reference sequence). The CDR3 sequence is 13 residues long. The DNA for the CDR3 is TGTGCCAGCAGCTTACCCCGGGCCGGCGAGCAGTACTTC. This codes for CASSLPRAGEQYF.

As to this clonotype: The junction shows a germline mismatch at one end, possibly a read error. This chain uses TRBV6-5 with TRBJ2-1; D is perhaps TRBD1 (6 bases). Looked up from germline, CDR1 is MNHEY and CDR2 is SVGAGI. This CDR3 is 15 amino acids long. Here the CDR3 reads CTSSSILRDTNEQFF. In DNA form, the CDR3 reads TGTACCAGCAGTTCGATCCTCCGGGACACCAATGAGCAGTTCTTC.

The J gene is TRBJ2-7, the V gene TRBV29-1; 13 nucleotides match TRBD2. The CDR3 totals 14 residues. From germline, CDR1 is SQVTM and CDR2 ANQGSEA. Trimming cost V 5 bases and J 5 bases; bases outside gene matches: 6. CDR3 nucleotide sequence: TGCAGCGTTAACGGACTAGCGGGAGTCCACGAGCAGTACTTC. Translation gives CSVNGLAGVHEQYF.

This clonotype was seen repeatedly, ten times or more. The CDR3 nucleotides are TGTGCCAGCAGTTTAATAAGCGGGCGTAGGGAGCAGTACTTC. It specifies CASSLISGRREQYF. The chain links TRBV12-3 or TRBV12-4 to TRBJ2-7; D might be TRBD2 (6 bases). V was pared by 2 bases and J by 7 bases, with 15 bases between. The CDR3 extends over 14 amino acids.

In this sample, this clonotype turned up many times. The rearrangement joins TRBV5-1 to TRBJ2-5; D remains ambiguous. The V gene's germline CDR1 is SGHRS and CDR2 YFSETQ. The V and J ends lost 0 bases and 7 bases respectively, with 13 bases between them. The CDR3 length is 14 residues. The CDR3 DNA is TGCGCCAGCAGCTTGGGGACCGAAGGACGGACCCAGTACTTC. It is translated as CASSLGTEGRTQYF.

This clonotype was recorded at least ten times. This sequence joins TRBV27 and TRBJ2-7; D is unclear. The CDR3 covers 13 residues. The V end was cut by 5 bases, the J end by 1 base, with 9 bases between. Germline V CDR1 and CDR2: MNHEY, SMNVEV (reference sequence). The CDR3 reads CASSLSESYEQYF. The CDR3 region has the DNA TGTGCCAGCAGTCTCAGTGAATCCTACGAGCAGTACTTC.

This clonotype appeared a few times. The genes are TRBV27 and TRBJ2-7; D not resolved. CDR1 and CDR2 (germline): MNHEY, SMNVEV (reference sequence). The V end lost 0 bases, the J end lost 4 bases, and 16 bases lay between the germline ends. The CDR3 has 16 amino acids. CDR3: CASSLSKAMLVYEQYF. The DNA for the CDR3 is TGTGCCAGCAGTTTATCGAAGGCGATGCTGGTATACGAGCAGTACTTC.

The chain is built from TRBV4-3 and TRBJ2-2, with 8 positions matching TRBD2. Germline V gives CDR1 LGHNA, CDR2 YSLEER. This CDR3 comprises 17 residues. V trimming: 4 bases; J trimming: 0 bases; junction bases outside the gene matches: 7. The CDR3 here is CASSPSGYYANTGELFF. The CDR3 DNA follows: TGCGCCAGCAGCCCTAGCGGGTATTACGCGAACACCGGGGAGCTGTTTTTT.

This clonotype showed up just a few times. This chain links TRBV5-6 with TRBJ2-2, with 7 bases fitting TRBD1. The length of the CDR3 is 14 residues. V was pared by 3 bases and J by 4 bases, with 3 bases of the junction left unmatched. Germline V gene data show CDR1 as SGHDT and CDR2 as YYEEEE. CDR3 protein: CASSWGTATGELFF. For the CDR3, the DNA is TGTGCCAGCAGCTGGGGGACAGCCACCGGGGAGCTGTTTTTT.

The chain employs TRBV7-9 and TRBJ1-1; 7 nucleotides line up with TRBD1. The CDR3 has 13 residues. The trim removed 1 base at V and 11 bases at J, leaving 7 bases unmatched. Germline CDR1 reads SEHNR; CDR2 reads FQNEAQ (reference sequence). CDR3 protein: CASSLDPDRPAFF. For the CDR3, the DNA is TGTGCCAGCAGCTTAGACCCGGACAGGCCCGCTTTCTTT.

This clonotype has a count of ten or more. V and J are TRBV15 and TRBJ2-1, with a tentative D call TRBD2 (5 bases). This CDR3 is 14 amino acids long. Germline CDR1 and CDR2: LNHNV and YYDKDF (reference sequence). V shed 1 base and J shed 9 bases, with 13 bases lying between them. The CDR3 spells CATSRGVGMVEQFF. DNA for the CDR3: TGTGCCACCAGCAGAGGGGTCGGGATGGTTGAGCAGTTCTTC.

The chain joins TRBV20-1 to TRBJ2-2, with no clear D. The V gene's germline CDR1 is DFQATT and CDR2 SNEGSKA (reference sequence). CDR3 length: 13 residues. Trimming cost V 6 bases and J 5 bases, with 13 bases left between them. CDR3 region: CSALRAYTGELFF. CDR3 in DNA: TGCAGTGCGCTTCGAGCGTATACCGGGGAGCTGTTTTTT.

This clonotype was counted ten times or more. This rearrangement joins TRBV5-1 to TRBJ2-2; TRBD1 agrees at 7 bases. V was clipped by 6 bases and J by 3 bases; unmatched bases: 11. CDR3 length equals 16 residues. In germline, CDR1 is SGHRS, CDR2 YFSETQ. DNA of the CDR3: TGCGCCAGCACCCCCCTGGGGGACAGCTACACCGGGGAGCTGTTTTTT. This encodes CASTPLGDSYTGELFF.

The CDR3 region is CAAGRAGRADTQYF. CDR3 nucleotides: TGTGCCGCCGGGCGAGCGGGACGGGCAGATACGCAGTATTTT. The chain combines TRBV6-1 with TRBJ2-3, with 7 positions matching TRBD2. The CDR3 totals 14 residues. Germline lookup yields CDR1 MNHNS and CDR2 SASEGT. Unmatched junction bases numbered 12, after V lost 11 bases and J lost 4 bases.

This sequence joins TRBV12-3 or TRBV12-4 and TRBJ2-1; unclear D gene. The CDR3 has 12 amino acids. The germline V and J ends were trimmed by 3 bases and 7 bases, with 7 bases remaining between them. The CDR3 here is CASSFILNEQFF. For the CDR3, the DNA is TGTGCCAGCAGTTTCATTCTTAATGAGCAGTTCTTC.

The chain recombines TRBV20-1 with TRBJ2-7; unclear D gene. The CDR3 loop spans 13 amino acids. Looked up from germline, CDR1 is DFQATT and CDR2 is SNEGSKA (reference sequence). V lost 6 bases and J 4 bases, leaving 16 bases between the germline ends. Here the CDR3 DNA reads TGCAGTGCCCCCTTCCAGGAAGGGTACGAGCAGTACTTC. This encodes CSAPFQEGYEQYF.

V and J are TRBV5-1 and TRBJ2-3, with TRBD1 as a possible D gene (5 bases). V shed 0 bases and J shed 2 bases, with 10 bases lying between them. This CDR3 region has 15 residues. CDR1 and CDR2 from the germline V gene are SGHRS and YFSETQ. The CDR3: CASSLGRVATDTQYF. The CDR3 bases are TGCGCCAGCAGCTTGGGCAGGGTGGCCACAGATACGCAGTATTTT.

The gene calls are TRBV20-1 and TRBJ2-7, with 7 bases aligning to TRBD2. Germline-derived CDR1 and CDR2 are DFQATT and SNEGSKA (reference sequence). Germline trimming cut 3 bases from V and 7 bases from J; bases unmatched to any gene: 12. This CDR3 contains 14 residues. Here the CDR3 reads CSASPWLAAGEQYF. Written as DNA, the CDR3 is TGCAGTGCTAGCCCGTGGCTAGCGGCGGGGGAGCAGTACTTC.

This clonotype was detected only a few times. The chain combines TRBV20-1 with TRBJ2-7; 12 bases are shared with TRBD2. This CDR3 comprises 16 residues. Germline CDR1 reads DFQATT; CDR2 reads SNEGSKA (reference sequence). With 3 bases clipped from V and 3 bases from J, the junction kept 9 bases outside the gene matches. The CDR3 sequence is CSARDLLAGGYYEQYF. The CDR3 DNA is TGCAGTGCTAGGGACCTCCTAGCGGGGGGGTACTACGAGCAGTACTTC.

This rearrangement joins TRBV2 to TRBJ1-2, with no clear D. Germline CDR1 and CDR2: SNHLY and FYNNEI. Trimming took 4 bases from V and 4 from J, leaving 13 bases between them. The length of the CDR3 is 14 residues. In DNA form, the CDR3 reads TGTGCCAGCAGTGCTACTCTCGGACCCTATGGCTACACCTTC. The encoded protein is CASSATLGPYGYTF.